The clone carrying this TCR beta chain was seen at least ten times. Antigen unknown. For TCR beta, libraries came from iRepertoire HTBI primers and Arm-PCR of CDR3 regions. Authors' methods: Looking across samples, the authors found under 75 TRBV and some 15 TRBJ segments. Via MiXCR, TCRdb re-called the multiplex PCR reads, giving one row per CDR3 protein. None of the V and J calls come from the authors' own analysis; TCRdb made them. The sample lists about 420,000 distinct CDR3 sequences, about 16% occurring once. CDR1 SGHRS and CDR2 YFSETQ come from the germline V gene. V dropped 4 bases and J dropped 0 bases, with 14 bases sitting between them. This CDR3 spans 15 amino acids. This specimen comes from a study of regulatory T cells in long-lasting Graves disease. Study results and limitations: Whereas new patients shared 950 to 1,000 public clonotypes, persistent patients shared more, at a few thousand. It was in persistent disease that TRBV28, TRBJ1-2 and TRBJ2-5 were favored.

Time point in this sample: newly diagnosed GD, antithyroid drugs for less than 3 months. Making the TCR library involved RNA that had been extracted from PBMCs. This sample was also put to use in a study of T cells in Graves' hyperthyroidism and ophthalmopathy.

The rearrangement joins TRBV5-1 to TRBJ2-7; perhaps D is TRBD1 or TRBD2 (5 bases each). This TCR was recovered from a woman between 18 and 30 years old with Graves disease. The input for sequencing was peripheral blood mononuclear cells (PBMCs), taken at new diagnosis, from a patient treated with antithyroid drugs. CDR3 loop: CASSPRGPSSYEQYF. CDR3 nucleotide sequence: TGCGCCAGCAGCCCCCGGGGCCCCAGCTCCTACGAGCAGTACTTC.